This T cell receptor (beta chain) is drawn from a study of CD8 T cells in ankylosing spondylitis. This CDR3 has 14 amino acids. Germline trimming cut 8 bases from V and 4 bases from J; bases unmatched to any gene: 9. Germline V gives CDR1 SGHRS, CDR2 YFSETQ. Scientists made TCR beta libraries using quantitative 5'-RACE with molecular barcodes. TCRdb used MiXCR to reprocess the 5' RACE reads, holding one entry per CDR3 protein. The repertoire holds more than 150,000 distinct CDR3 sequences, around 10% seen once, with 29% in the top ten. This clonotype was counted at least ten times. The sequenced material came from blood, either unsorted or a sorted T cell fraction (not recorded which). The clonotype was recovered from a male donor with ankylosing spondylitis or in good health (not recorded which). This chain connects TRBV5-1 to TRBJ1-3, with 7 bases matching TRBD1. As DNA, the CDR3 is TGCGCCAGTACTACCGGGACAGACGGAAACACCATATATTTT. Translated, it gives CASTTGTDGNTIYF. The full variable domain, completed using reference TRBV5-1 and TRBJ1-3, is KAGVTQTPRYLIKTRGQQVTLSCSPISGHRSVSWYQQTPGQGLQFLFEYFSETQRNKGNFPGRFSGRQFSNSRSEMNVSTLELGDSALYLCASTTGTDGNTIYFGEGSWLTVV.